The 16 T cell receptor beta chains below come from one sample, sequenced in a study of blood T cell repertoires in COVID-19. Sequencing was performed with immunoSEQ multiplex PCR; in TCRdb, only in-frame clones are kept and a portion is missing. The data show 85,000 to 130,000 clones, 60% to 85% seen once. Input material: peripheral blood. All receptors derive from a man older than 75 with COVID-19, enrolled during active disease.

This clone was detected a few times. The rearrangement uses TRBV30 and TRBJ2-3; 9 bases map to TRBD2. Unmatched junction bases numbered 12, after V lost 2 bases and J lost 9 bases. The CDR3 length is 15 residues. Germline V gives CDR1 GTSNPN, CDR2 SVGIG (reference sequence). The CDR3 coding sequence is TGTGCCTGGAGTTGGGCTAGCGGGATTATGGGCACGCAGTATTTT. This encodes CAWSWASGIMGTQYF. Using reference TRBV30 and TRBJ2-3 for the parts outside the CDR3, the full variable domain is SQTIHQWPATLVQPVGSPLSLECTVEGTSNPNLYWYRQAAGRGLQLLFYSVGIGQISSEVPQNLSASRPQDRQFILSSKKLLLSDSGFYLCAWSWASGIMGTQYFGPGTRLTVL.

The chain links TRBV19 to TRBJ2-5; D is possibly TRBD2 (5 bases). The ends were cut back, 7 bases at V and 1 base at J, with 10 bases in the middle. The CDR3 sequence is 13 residues long. Per the germline V gene, CDR1 is LNHDA and CDR2 is SQIVND (reference sequence). The CDR3 region has the DNA TGTGCCAGTATGGACTGGTCCCAAGAGACCCAGTACTTC. Translation gives CASMDWSQETQYF.

The chain employs TRBV7-9 and TRBJ2-1; no clear D gene. This CDR3 has 13 amino acids. The V and J ends lost 5 bases and 10 bases respectively, with 15 bases between them. CDR1 is SEHNR, CDR2 FQNEAQ, per germline (reference sequence). CDR3 nucleotide sequence: TGTGCCAGCAGCCCCCCATCGCTCAGGGAGCAGTTCTTC. This encodes CASSPPSLREQFF.

A few counts support this clone. This chain uses TRBV20-1 with TRBJ1-4; 10 positions agree with TRBD1. Germline loops: CDR1 DFQATT, CDR2 SNEGSKA (reference sequence). With 3 bases clipped from V and 6 bases from J, the junction kept 7 bases outside the gene matches. The CDR3 consists of 15 residues. CDR3 amino acids: CSASQTGGTDEKLFF. The CDR3 DNA is TGCAGTGCTAGTCAGACAGGGGGCACTGATGAAAAACTGTTTTTT.

This clone was observed a single time. The chain joins TRBV7-2 to TRBJ1-2; TRBD1 aligns across 9 bases. V dropped 1 base and J dropped 1; count of bases not matched to a gene: 10. Germline-derived CDR1 and CDR2 are SGHTA and FQGNSA. This CDR3 region has 18 residues. CDR3 nucleotides: TGTGCCAGCAGCTTAGATTCTTGGACAGGGGATAGTAACTATGGCTACACCTTC. This encodes CASSLDSWTGDSNYGYTF.

The CDR3, as DNA: TGCGCCAGCAGCTCGTATGGGGGCCTGGGATACGAGCAGTACTTC. Protein sequence: CASSSYGGLGYEQYF. The chain has TRBV5-1 and TRBJ2-7, with D tentatively TRBD1 (6 bases). This CDR3 has 15 amino acids. CDR1 is SGHRS and CDR2 is YFSETQ in the germline V gene. Deletions cut 3 bases from V and 4 bases from J, with 17 bases between.

The chain links TRBV5-1 to TRBJ2-1; 10 bases fit TRBD2. The CDR3 spans 15 residues. V dropped 0 bases and J dropped 6; count of bases not matched to a gene: 3. The germline CDR1 and CDR2 sequences are SGHRS and YFSETQ. The CDR3 DNA follows: TGCGCCAGCAGCTTGGAGTTAGCGGGAGGCAATGAGCAGTTCTTC. Protein: CASSLELAGGNEQFF.

This clone was counted a few times. The chain has TRBV5-1 and TRBJ2-1, with 9 bases fitting TRBD1. Unmatched junction bases numbered 2, after V lost 0 bases and J lost 4 bases. Germline CDR1 and CDR2: SGHRS and YFSETQ. The CDR3 is 15 residues long. CDR3: CASSLGGTGYNEQFF. CDR3 sequence (DNA): TGCGCCAGCAGCTTGGGTGGGACAGGGTACAATGAGCAGTTCTTC.

The chain couples TRBV14 to TRBJ2-1; 11 bases fit TRBD2. Trimming at V came to 5 bases and at J to 4 bases, leaving 13 bases not matched to a gene. The CDR3 runs 18 residues. The germline gives CDR1 SGHDN, CDR2 FVKESK. CDR3 DNA: TGTGCCAGCAGCTCAAGGACGTCTAGCGGGAGGTTATACAATGAGCAGTTCTTC. Residues: CASSSRTSSGRLYNEQFF.

The chain is built from TRBV28 and TRBJ2-3, with unresolved D. V was cut by 1 base and J by 9 bases, with 17 bases left in between. CDR1 is MDHEN and CDR2 is SYDVKM in the germline V gene. CDR3 length equals 15 residues. The CDR3 bases are TGTGCCAGCAGTTTATTCGCGACATCCGAAGGCACGCAGTATTTT. This sequence encodes CASSLFATSEGTQYF. Based on the CDR3 plus reference TRBV28 and TRBJ2-3, the full variable domain is DVKVTQSSRYLVKRTGEKVFLECVQDMDHENMFWYRQDPGLGLRLIYFSYDVKMKEKGDIPEGYSVSREKKERFSLILESASTNQTSMYLCASSLFATSEGTQYFGPGTRLTVL.

The V and J genes are TRBV7-2 and TRBJ2-7, with D possibly being TRBD2 (5 bases). V was pared by 3 bases and J by 4 bases, with 10 bases between. The CDR3 runs 13 residues. Germline loops: CDR1 SGHTA, CDR2 FQGNSA. The CDR3 sequence is CASSLGSEYEQYF. The DNA for the CDR3 is TGTGCCAGCAGCTTGGGGAGTGAATACGAGCAGTACTTC.

The rearrangement joins TRBV27 to TRBJ1-5, with D possibly matching TRBD1 (5 bases). The CDR3 is made up of 15 amino acids. The germline V gene has CDR1 MNHEY and CDR2 SMNVEV (reference sequence). V was clipped by 5 bases and J by 3 bases, with 14 bases between them. The CDR3 loop reads CASSLGAGPNQPQHF. The CDR3 DNA is TGTGCCAGCAGTCTAGGGGCAGGACCCAATCAGCCCCAGCATTTT.

This clone was seen once. This chain links TRBV5-1 with TRBJ2-3; 11 bases fit TRBD2. The CDR3 length is 16 residues. The germline gives CDR1 SGHRS, CDR2 YFSETQ. The V gene end was trimmed by 4 bases and the J gene end by 6 bases; junction bases not matched to a gene: 10. The CDR3 loop reads CASSRGTSGGGDTQYF. For the CDR3, the DNA is TGCGCCAGCAGCCGTGGGACTAGCGGAGGAGGGGATACGCAGTATTTT. The entire variable domain, with the rest obtained from reference TRBV5-1 and TRBJ2-3, is as follows: KAGVTQTPRYLIKTRGQQVTLSCSPISGHRSVSWYQQTPGQGLQFLFEYFSETQRNKGNFPGRFSGRQFSNSRSEMNVSTLELGDSALYLCASSRGTSGGGDTQYFGPGTRLTVL.

The V gene is TRBV23-1, the J gene TRBJ2-7, with D perhaps TRBD2 (7 bases). TRBV23-1 is flagged as an ORF with uncertain function. This CDR3 spans 13 amino acids. Trimming removed 5 bases from V and 6 bases from J, with 14 bases in between. The CDR3 region has the DNA TGCGCCAGCAGTGCCAGGGGAGGGAGCGAGCAGTACTTC. Its protein is CASSARGGSEQYF.

As concerns this clone: In the same sample, other DNA sequences code for this CDR3. The chain carries TRBV5-1 and TRBJ1-1, with D perhaps matching TRBD1 (5 bases). Germline assignment: CDR1 SGHRS and CDR2 YFSETQ. V was pared by 3 bases and J by 1 base, with 7 bases between. The CDR3 contains 13 residues. DNA of the CDR3: TGCGCCAGCAGCTCTCAGGGGAACACTGAAGCTTTCTTT. This codes for CASSSQGNTEAFF.

The chain joins TRBV29-1 to TRBJ2-1; 13 bases align to TRBD2. In germline, CDR1 is SQVTM, CDR2 ANQGSEA. This CDR3 contains 13 residues. Trimming at V came to 6 bases and at J to 9 bases, leaving 5 bases not matched to a gene. The CDR3 reads CSVGTSGRAEQFF. Written as DNA, the CDR3 is TGCAGCGTAGGTACTAGCGGGAGGGCTGAGCAGTTCTTC.